The rows below give T cell receptor beta chains drawn from one sample of a study of regulatory T cells in long-lasting Graves disease. A single record per CDR3 protein comes from TCRdb applying MiXCR to the multiplex PCR reads. Among 300,000 to 400,000 distinct CDR3 sequences listed, more than 15% were seen once. Sequenced here: peripheral blood mononuclear cells (PBMCs), sampled at new diagnosis, from a patient treated with antithyroid drugs. The receptors stem from a female donor with Graves disease. The CDR3 runs from the conserved cysteine through the conserved F or W. The order of the fields is V gene, D gene, J gene, clone size, CDR3 protein, CDR3 DNA. A D gene is named only where the DNA matches it firmly. Clone size appears in some rows only: once, few, many, or a class for an expanded clone.

>TRBV7-8|NA|TRBJ1-3|NA
CASSPIGGDRSSGNTIYF
TGTGCCAGCAGCCCAATCGGGGGCGACAGAAGCTCTGGAAACACCATATATTTT
>TRBV3-1|TRBD2|TRBJ2-5|many
CASSRRTSVETQYF
TGTGCCAGCAGCCGCAGGACTAGCGTGGAGACCCAGTACTTC
>TRBV20-1|TRBD1|TRBJ1-1|many
CSARPRTGVFTEAFF
TGCAGTGCTCGCCCCCGGACAGGGGTTTTCACTGAAGCTTTCTTT
>TRBV6-2/TRBV6-3|NA|TRBJ2-5|many
CASQRARGTQYF
TGTGCCAGCCAGAGAGCCCGGGGGACCCAGTACTTC
>TRBV9|TRBD2|TRBJ2-2|NA
CASSAPSGGATAGELFF
TGTGCCAGCAGCGCGCCTAGCGGGGGGGCGACGGCCGGGGAGCTGTTTTTT
>TRBV5-4|TRBD2|TRBJ2-3|NA
CASSPGVAGGAVDTQYF
TGTGCCAGCAGCCCGGGGGTAGCGGGAGGTGCAGTAGATACGCAGTATTTT
>TRBV2|NA|TRBJ2-7|many
CASSRRRDYEQYF
TGTGCCAGCAGTCGACGGCGGGACTACGAGCAGTACTTC
>TRBV10-3|TRBD2|TRBJ2-1|NA
CAIANLAGEGYNEQFF
TGTGCCATCGCGAATCTAGCGGGAGAGGGGTACAATGAGCAGTTCTTC
>TRBV19|NA|TRBJ1-5|many
CASSQDTINQPQHF
TGTGCCAGTAGCCAGGACACGATTAATCAGCCCCAGCATTTT
>TRBV12-3/TRBV12-4|NA|TRBJ2-7|NA
CASSLTTERYEQYF
TGTGCCAGCAGTTTAACGACAGAACGCTACGAGCAGTACTTC
>TRBV11-3|NA|TRBJ1-5|many
CASSLPHRVFNQPQHF
TGTGCCAGCAGCTTACCCCACAGGGTTTTCAATCAGCCCCAGCATTTT
>TRBV2|NA|TRBJ1-4|many
CASSESGQGRGKLFF
TGTGCCAGCAGTGAAAGCGGGCAGGGCCGCGGTAAACTGTTTTTT
>TRBV18|NA|TRBJ2-5|many
CASSPVRAHETQYF
TGTGCCAGCTCACCAGTAAGGGCCCATGAGACCCAGTACTTC
>TRBV12-3/TRBV12-4|NA|TRBJ2-6|many
CASSPGWGSGANVLTF
TGTGCCAGCAGCCCAGGTTGGGGGAGTGGGGCCAACGTCCTGACTTTC
>TRBV12-5|NA|TRBJ2-1|NA
CASGKQGYEQFF
TGTGCTAGTGGTAAACAGGGATACGAGCAGTTCTTC
>TRBV20-1|NA|TRBJ2-7|many
CSARELTAYEQYF
TGCAGTGCTAGAGAACTCACAGCCTACGAGCAGTACTTC
>TRBV7-2|NA|TRBJ1-1|many
CASSLRGFETEAFF
TGTGCCAGCAGCTTACGGGGGTTTGAGACTGAAGCTTTCTTT
>TRBV20-1|NA|TRBJ1-4|NA
CSAPWGANEKLFF
TGCAGTGCGCCTTGGGGGGCTAATGAAAAACTGTTTTTT
>TRBV28|TRBD2|TRBJ2-1|many
CASSSSSGGAYNEQFF
TGTGCCAGCAGTTCATCTAGCGGGGGGGCATACAATGAGCAGTTCTTC
>TRBV20-1|TRBD1|TRBJ1-4|NA
CSAVPGQGDEKLFF
TGCAGTGCGGTACCGGGACAGGGCGATGAAAAACTGTTTTTT
>TRBV11-3|TRBD1|TRBJ2-5|NA
CASRDRGETQYF
TGTGCCAGCAGAGACAGGGGGGAGACCCAGTACTTC
>TRBV14|TRBD1|TRBJ2-4|many
CASSQRAADRVNIQYF
TGTGCCAGCAGCCAGAGAGCAGCCGACAGGGTAAACATTCAGTACTTC
>TRBV2|TRBD1|TRBJ1-4|NA
CASSRTGREDEKLFF
TGTGCCAGCAGTCGGACAGGGCGAGAAGATGAAAAACTGTTTTTT
>TRBV12-3/TRBV12-4|TRBD2|TRBJ2-7|few
CASSPFNRLAGYEQYF
TGTGCCAGCAGTCCCTTCAATCGACTAGCGGGTTACGAGCAGTACTTC
>TRBV11-3|NA|TRBJ2-1|many
CASSPDPGLALYNEQFF
TGTGCCAGCAGCCCCGATCCAGGGCTAGCGCTGTACAATGAGCAGTTCTTC
>TRBV11-3|NA|TRBJ2-1|NA
CASSLESIGEQFF
TGTGCCAGCAGCTTAGAAAGCATTGGGGAGCAGTTCTTC
>TRBV19|TRBD1|TRBJ2-7|many
CASSRSQGLSYEQYF
TGTGCCAGTAGTAGATCACAGGGGCTCTCCTACGAGCAGTACTTC
>TRBV12-3/TRBV12-4|NA|TRBJ2-2|many
CASSYNRATANTGELFF
TGTGCCAGCAGCTACAACCGCGCCACAGCGAACACCGGGGAGCTGTTTTTT
>TRBV5-6|TRBD2|TRBJ2-3|few
CASSLYRTSGSGTDTQYF
TGTGCCAGCAGCTTGTATCGGACTAGCGGGAGCGGTACAGATACGCAGTATTTT
>TRBV28|TRBD2|TRBJ2-3|once
CASSTGGEGRSGTDTQYF
TGTGCCAGCAGTACGGGGGGGGAGGGCCGATCCGGAACAGATACGCAGTATTTT
>TRBV6-2/TRBV6-3|NA|TRBJ1-2|many
CASSSPQQFFYGYTF
TGTGCCAGCAGTTCGCCCCAACAGTTCTTTTATGGCTACACCTTC
>TRBV19|NA|TRBJ1-2|many
CASSPAGGSNYGYTF
TGTGCCAGTAGTCCTGCTGGGGGATCTAACTATGGCTACACCTTC
>TRBV28|NA|TRBJ2-2|NA
CASSFLGAGELFF
TGTGCCAGCAGTTTTCTGGGGGCCGGGGAGCTGTTTTTT
>TRBV9|NA|TRBJ1-2|many
CASSVGGGRTFNYGYTF
TGTGCCAGCAGCGTAGGAGGAGGCAGGACCTTCAACTATGGCTACACCTTC
>TRBV27|NA|TRBJ2-5|NA
CASGRETQYF
TGTGCCAGCGGACGAGAGACCCAGTACTTC
>TRBV19|NA|TRBJ1-1|few
CASNEEPQPTEAFF
TGTGCCAGTAACGAAGAGCCCCAACCGACTGAAGCTTTCTTT
>TRBV12-3/TRBV12-4|TRBD1|TRBJ1-2|many
CASSSLSGTGPPNYGYTF
TGTGCCAGCAGTTCCTTATCCGGGACAGGACCCCCGAATTATGGCTACACCTTC